Each of the 28 T cell receptor beta chains below was sequenced from the same sample in a study of T cells in women clearing cervical HPV infection. Measured with immunoSEQ multiplex PCR; TCRdb has only the in-frame clones, and not every one. The sample totals about 22,000 clones. Sequencing was carried out using blood buffy coat. These receptors were collected from a woman aged 18 to 75 with a cervical HPV16 infection that either progressed to CIN3+ or cleared (not recorded which).

Concerning this clone itself: The CDR3 is cut off 3 residues early in the read; its end comes from the germline J gene. The chain uses TRBV5-4 and TRBJ1-6; 8 nucleotides line up with TRBD1. Trimming took 1 base from V and 6 from J; bases not matched to a gene: 3. Germline CDR1 SGHNT, CDR2 YYREEE (reference sequence). CDR3 length: 15 amino acids. CDR3 region: CASSLRTGSNSPLHF. CDR3 bases read: TGTGCCAGCAGCTTGAGGACAGGGTCTAATTCACCC. The variable domain in full, completed from reference TRBV5-4 and TRBJ1-6, reads ETGVTQSPTHLIKTRGQQVTLRCSSQSGHNTVSWYQQALGQGPQFIFQYYREEENGRGNFPPRFSGLQFPNYSSELNVNALELDDSALYLCASSLRTGSNSPLHFGNGTRLTVT.

CDR3 amino acids: CASSLVAGTTDTQYF. The CDR3 bases that were read are TGTGCCAGCAGCTTAGTAGCGGGAACCACAGATACG. V usage is TRBV7-2 and J usage is TRBJ2-3; TRBD2 matches 8 bases. Read sequence stops 3 residues before the CDR3 end, and the germline J gene provides the missing end. The CDR3 spans 15 residues. V gave up 1 base and J gave up 2 bases; unmatched junction bases: 2. CDR1 and CDR2 from the germline V gene are SGHTA and FQGNSA.

Worth noting for this clone: The DNA ends 3 residues before the CDR3 does, and the rest of the CDR3 is filled in from the germline J gene. The chain couples TRBV4-2 to TRBJ2-3; no firm D call. The germline gives CDR1 LGHNA, CDR2 YNFKEQ. This CDR3 region has 14 residues. The DNA read from the CDR3 is TGTGCCAGCAGCCAAGAAACGAGCTCCTTAACG. It yields the protein CASSQETSSLT. The CDR3 as a whole reads CASSQETSSLTQYF.

Points on this clone: The CDR3 goes on 3 residues after the read ends, and that part is filled in from the germline J gene. This chain uses TRBV6-2 or TRBV6-3 with TRBJ2-2, with 7 bases matching TRBD2. CDR3 length: 15 amino acids. From germline, CDR1 is MNHEY and CDR2 SVGEGT. Trimming removed 6 bases from V and 3 bases from J; junction bases left unmatched: 7. The CDR3 here is CASSQSGADTGELFF. Incomplete CDR3 DNA: TGTGCCAGCAGCCAAAGCGGGGCGGACACCGGGGAG.

On this clone itself: From the germline J gene comes the end of the CDR3, since the read stops 3 residues before it. This chain connects TRBV30 to TRBJ1-1; D gene uncertain. This CDR3 is 14 amino acids long. Trimming took off 0 bases at V and 5 bases at J, with 13 bases between the two ends. Germline V gene lookup returns CDR1 GTSNPN and CDR2 SVGIG (reference sequence). The CDR3 here is CAWSVLRVKTEAFF. The DNA read from the CDR3 is TGTGCCTGGAGTGTACTACGGGTAAAGACTGAA.

Turning to this clone: The read gets to within 3 residues of the CDR3 end, and the germline J gene fills in the rest. The chain joins TRBV10-3 to TRBJ2-7; tentatively, D is TRBD2 (6 bases). The CDR3 has 14 residues. Germline V gene lookup returns CDR1 ENHRY and CDR2 SYGVKD. The V end was cut by 1 base, the J end by 3 bases, with 10 bases between. CDR3 DNA, as far as it was read: TGTGCCATCAGTGAGTTGGGGGACTTCTACGAG. Translating gives CAISELGDFYE. The whole CDR3 region reads CAISELGDFYEQYF.

A note on this clone: The CDR3 end is not reached by the read, which stops 3 residues before it; the germline J gene fills it in. The chain combines TRBV28 with TRBJ1-2, with D perhaps matching TRBD1 (5 bases). Trimming took 7 bases from V and 5 from J, leaving 11 bases between them. Per germline, CDR1 MDHEN and CDR2 SYDVKM. There are 12 residues in the CDR3. The CDR3 sequence is CASNTGGYGYTF. The part of the CDR3 DNA that was read is TGTGCCAGCAATACCGGGGGGTATGGC.

A word on this clone: The DNA ends 3 residues before the CDR3 does, and the rest of the CDR3 is filled in from the germline J gene. The chain joins TRBV7-7 to TRBJ2-5; 8 bases agree with TRBD1. Germline V gene data show CDR1 as SSHAT and CDR2 as FNYEAQ (reference sequence). V gave up 5 bases and J gave up 6 bases; unmatched junction bases: 11. The length of the CDR3 is 15 residues. The part of the CDR3 DNA that was read is TGTGCCAGCAGCAAAACCCCGGACAGGGTGCAGACC. Encoded protein: CASSKTPDRVQT. The CDR3, in full, reads CASSKTPDRVQTQYF.

About this clone itself: The CDR3 end lies 3 residues beyond the end of the read and is filled in from the germline J gene. This chain uses TRBV12-3 or TRBV12-4 with TRBJ1-2; maybe TRBD1 (6 bases). The CDR3 loop spans 12 amino acids. The V end was cut by 2 bases, the J end by 6 bases, with 7 bases between. CDR3 DNA (partial): TGTGCCAGCAGTTTACAGGGGAATGGC. The encoded protein is CASSLQGNG. The entire CDR3 reads CASSLQGNGYTF.

Points on this clone: The read is 3 residues too short to cover the CDR3 end, so that end is filled in from the germline J gene. The J gene is TRBJ1-5, the V gene TRBV19; tentative D call: TRBD1 (6 bases). This CDR3 contains 14 residues. Germline-derived CDR1 and CDR2 are LNHDA and SQIVND (reference sequence). Deletions cut 2 bases from V and 6 bases from J, with 11 bases between. This CDR3 reads CASSIIETGQPQHF. The sequenced part of the CDR3 DNA is TGTGCCAGTAGTATAATCGAGACAGGTCAGCCC.

Regarding this clone: The read ends 3 residues shy of where the CDR3 ends; the end is completed using the germline J gene. The chain employs TRBV20-1 and TRBJ2-4; maybe TRBD1 (5 bases). Per the germline V gene, CDR1 is DFQATT and CDR2 is SNEGSKA (reference sequence). The V gene lost 3 bases and the J gene lost 1 base, with 10 bases spanning the gap. This CDR3 spans 14 amino acids. Incomplete CDR3 DNA: TGCAGTGCTAGTTGGACATTTGCCAAAAACATT. This gives the protein CSASWTFAKNI. The full CDR3 reads CSASWTFAKNIQYF.

A remark on this clone: The sequence runs out 3 residues before the end of the CDR3; the remainder is reconstructed from the germline J gene. The chain is built from TRBV2 and TRBJ2-3, with D perhaps matching TRBD1 or TRBD2 (5 bases each). This CDR3 has 14 residues. Germline CDR1 reads SNHLY; CDR2 reads FYNNEI. V lost 11 bases, J lost 4 bases, and 19 bases lay in between. Incomplete CDR3 DNA: TGTGCCGGACAAGTGAGGGGCTGGGCAGATACG. This translates into CAGQVRGWADT. The full-length CDR3 reads as CAGQVRGWADTQYF. Filled out from reference TRBV2 and TRBJ2-3, the complete variable domain reads EPEVTQTPSHQVTQMGQEVILRCVPISNHLYFYWYRQILGQKVEFLVSFYNNEISEKSEIFDDQFSVERPDGSNFTLKIRSTKLEDSAMYFCAGQVRGWADTQYFGPGTRLTVL.

This CDR3 is CASRLTGGNEKLFF. The DNA read from the CDR3 is TGTGCCAGCAGGTTGACAGGGGGCAATGAAAAA. The chain links TRBV6-2 or TRBV6-3 to TRBJ1-4; 10 bases align to TRBD1. The read falls 3 residues short of the CDR3 end, and the missing part is taken from the germline J gene. V shed 6 bases and J 5 bases; nucleotides not matched to a gene: 3. The CDR3 sequence is 14 residues long. Germline loops: CDR1 MNHEY, CDR2 SVGEGT.

This clone shows up as medium-sized (0.01 to 0.1%) by frequency. The CDR3 is cut off 3 residues early in the read; its end comes from the germline J gene. The rearrangement joins TRBV20-1 to TRBJ2-4, with D possibly being TRBD2 (6 bases). Germline V gene lookup returns CDR1 DFQATT and CDR2 SNEGSKA (reference sequence). Trimming cost V 6 bases and J 9 bases, with 15 bases left between them. There are 12 residues in the CDR3. The CDR3 is CSASVGGSIQYF. CDR3 bases read: TGCAGTGCCTCCGTTGGGGGGAGCATT.

This CDR3 is CSARQDRGGRSPLHF. CDR3 DNA (partial): TGCAGTGCTAGGCAAGACAGGGGAGGACGTTCACCC. This sequence joins TRBV20-1 and TRBJ1-6; 8 bases fit TRBD1. The read terminates 3 residues before the CDR3 end, so the remaining end is supplied by the germline J gene. The CDR3 contains 15 residues. The V segment lost 3 bases and the J segment 9 bases; nucleotides outside the gene matches: 10. CDR1 is DFQATT, CDR2 SNEGSKA, per germline (reference sequence).

Points on this clone: From the germline J gene comes the end of the CDR3, since the read stops 3 residues before it. The chain recombines TRBV18 with TRBJ1-2, with D possibly being TRBD1 (5 bases). V was shortened by 2 bases and J by 4 bases, with 11 bases between the two germline ends. The CDR3 totals 14 residues. Germline V gene sequence: CDR1 KGHSH, CDR2 LQKENI. The sequenced CDR3 bases are TGTGCCAGCTCACCAGGTGACAGCTTCTATGGC. This sequence encodes CASSPGDSFYG. The full CDR3 protein is CASSPGDSFYGYTF.

For this clone: At one boundary the junction diverges from the germline segment, which might be a read error. Sequencing ends 3 residues short of the CDR3 end; the germline J gene provides the rest. This rearrangement joins TRBV7-7 to TRBJ2-1; 7 bases agree with TRBD1. The CDR3 length is 17 residues. In germline, CDR1 is SSHAT, CDR2 FNYEAQ (reference sequence). Incomplete CDR3 DNA: TGTGCTAGCAGCTTAGAACCGGGACAGAGGTCCTACAATGAG. Amino acid sequence: CASSLEPGQRSYNE. The full CDR3 protein is CASSLEPGQRSYNEQFF.

On this clone itself: From the germline J gene comes the end of the CDR3, since the read stops 3 residues before it. This chain joins TRBV20-1 and TRBJ1-2, with TRBD1 identical over 8 bases. Germline lookup yields CDR1 DFQATT and CDR2 SNEGSKA (reference sequence). This CDR3 is 13 amino acids long. Losses at the gene ends were 0 bases for V and 7 bases for J; bases not matched to a gene: 4. The CDR3 reads CSARDGQGAGYTF. The covered CDR3 bases are TGCAGTGCTAGAGATGGACAGGGCGCTGGC.

Remarks on this clone: The read is 3 residues too short to cover the CDR3 end, so that end is filled in from the germline J gene. This sequence joins TRBV19 and TRBJ2-1; a possible D gene is TRBD2 (5 bases). CDR1 is LNHDA and CDR2 is SQIVND in the germline V gene (reference sequence). The V end lost 3 bases, the J end lost 3 bases, and 12 bases lay between the germline ends. The CDR3 is made up of 15 amino acids. CDR3 amino acids: CASSMAGVLYNEQFF. CDR3 DNA (partial): TGTGCCAGTAGTATGGCCGGGGTCCTCTACAATGAG.

Of note for this clone: The CDR3 end is not reached by the read, which stops 3 residues before it; the germline J gene fills it in. This chain connects TRBV7-2 to TRBJ1-5; D may be TRBD1 (6 bases). Between the trimmed V and J ends, which lost 5 bases and 1 base, there was a span of 12 bases. CDR3 size: 15 residues. Germline loops: CDR1 SGHTA, CDR2 FQGNSA. CDR3 residues: CASSPWTESNQPQHF. The sequenced part of the CDR3 DNA is TGTGCCAGCAGCCCATGGACAGAGAGCAATCAGCCC.

In the case of this clone: The read terminates 3 residues before the CDR3 end, so the remaining end is supplied by the germline J gene. This chain links TRBV20-1 with TRBJ2-1; 9 nucleotides agree with TRBD1. Germline CDR1 is DFQATT and CDR2 is SNEGSKA (reference sequence). V shed 6 bases and J 3 bases; nucleotides not matched to a gene: 6. CDR3 size: 14 residues. CDR3: CSAARTGDYNEQFF. The DNA read from the CDR3 is TGCAGTGCAGCCAGGACAGGGGACTACAATGAG.

Notes on this clone: The observed sequence ends 3 residues before the CDR3 terminus, with the missing tail filled in from the germline J gene. The chain combines TRBV5-1 with TRBJ1-2; D uncertain. Trimming took off 4 bases at V and 1 base at J, with 8 bases between the two ends. Germline V CDR1 and CDR2: SGHRS, YFSETQ. The length of the CDR3 is 13 residues. CDR3 residues: CASSPDINYGYTF. The part of the CDR3 DNA that was read is TGCGCCAGCAGCCCTGACATTAACTATGGC. Looking up the rest from reference TRBV5-1 and TRBJ1-2 gives the full variable domain: KAGVTQTPRYLIKTRGQQVTLSCSPISGHRSVSWYQQTPGQGLQFLFEYFSETQRNKGNFPGRFSGRQFSNSRSEMNVSTLELGDSALYLCASSPDINYGYTFGSGTRLTVV.

Remarks on this clone: The CDR3 goes on 3 residues after the read ends, and that part is filled in from the germline J gene. The chain is built from TRBV9 and TRBJ2-3; D unclear. CDR1 SGDLS and CDR2 YYNGEE come from the germline V gene. Trimming removed 0 bases from V and 2 bases from J, with 7 bases in between. The CDR3 is made up of 14 amino acids. The CDR3 protein is CASSVAGTTDTQYF. The sequenced CDR3 bases are TGTGCCAGCAGCGTAGCGGGTACCACAGATACG.

On this clone itself: The read is 3 residues too short to cover the CDR3 end, so that end is filled in from the germline J gene. The chain uses TRBV7-3 and TRBJ2-1, with 9 bases lining up with TRBD2. Trimming at V came to 4 bases and at J to 3 bases, leaving 4 bases not matched to a gene. Germline V gene data show CDR1 as SGHTA and CDR2 as FQGTGA. The CDR3 runs to 15 residues. CDR3 amino acids: CASSSSGGFYNEQFF. CDR3 DNA (partial): TGTGCCAGCAGCTCGAGCGGGGGGTTCTACAATGAG.

About this clone itself: The read terminates 3 residues before the CDR3 end, so the remaining end is supplied by the germline J gene. The V and J genes are TRBV4-1 and TRBJ2-3, with D possibly matching TRBD2 (7 bases). Germline loops: CDR1 MGHRA, CDR2 YSYEKL. This CDR3 is 16 amino acids long. Trimming stripped 2 bases from V and 0 bases from J, with 12 bases between. The chain's CDR3 is CASSQYAGASTDTQYF. The sequenced part of the CDR3 DNA is TGCGCCAGCAGCCAATATGCGGGGGCTAGCACAGATACG.

Of note for this clone: The read gets to within 3 residues of the CDR3 end, and the germline J gene fills in the rest. The V and J genes are TRBV20-1 and TRBJ2-3; 8 bases fit TRBD2. The CDR3 spans 15 residues. V lost 6 bases to trimming and J lost 6 bases; unmatched junction nucleotides: 14. Germline V lookup: CDR1 DFQATT, CDR2 SNEGSKA (reference sequence). The CDR3 sequence: CSAQRGSGEGDTQYF. CDR3 DNA (partial): TGCAGTGCCCAAAGAGGTAGCGGGGAGGGGGATACG.

Worth noting for this clone: The CDR3 is cut off 3 residues early in the read; its end comes from the germline J gene. The same CDR3 arises from other DNA sequences in this sample as well. The V gene is TRBV7-3, the J gene TRBJ2-3; 9 nucleotides agree with TRBD2. The trim removed 5 bases at V and 6 bases at J, leaving 12 bases unmatched. There are 16 residues in the CDR3. Germline CDR1 reads SGHTA; CDR2 reads FQGTGA. The covered CDR3 bases are TGTGCCAGCAGCCCAGATAGCGGGAGCGCCGGCGATACG. This codes for CASSPDSGSAGDT. The full CDR3 is CASSPDSGSAGDTQYF.

Worth noting for this clone: The read comes to an end 3 residues before the CDR3 does, leaving the germline J gene to fill in the end. The chain carries TRBV19 and TRBJ1-2; tentative D call: TRBD1 (6 bases). Germline V gene data show CDR1 as LNHDA and CDR2 as SQIVND (reference sequence). The CDR3 runs to 12 residues. Incomplete CDR3 DNA: TGTGCCAGTAGTTACGGGGACAAAAGC. Its protein product is CASSYGDKS. The CDR3 as a whole reads CASSYGDKSYTF.